These 19 T cell receptor beta chains were sequenced from one sample in a study of T cells after yellow fever vaccination (dated by TCRdb to about 2019). Library preparation used 5' RACE. TCRdb shows the sequencer as Illumina NovaSeq 6000. The raw public reads went through TCRdb reprocessing: fastp at Q25, MiXCR clone calling, in-frame beta chains kept. Each CDR3 protein appears once, grouped with its most common genes and DNA. The sample table records 99,000 or so distinct CDR3 sequences; about 6% of these occur just once. Clones ranked in the top ten supply about two fifths of the sample. The treatment or condition label here, explained by the study, means: live attenuated yellow fever vaccine strain. The sample in question was CD8+ T cells sorted from PBMCs, obtained 10 days after the yellow fever booster vaccination. Receptors were obtained from a man between 18 and 29 years old who received the YFV17D yellow fever vaccine.

The chain employs TRBV12-3 or TRBV12-4 and TRBJ2-7; 11 positions agree with TRBD1. This CDR3 comprises 12 residues. V dropped 10 bases and J dropped 6; count of bases not matched to a gene: 5. The CDR3 sequence is CATGQGASEQYF. CDR3 DNA: TGTGCCACCGGACAGGGGGCAAGCGAGCAGTACTTC.

This clonotype was recorded many times. The rearrangement uses TRBV4-3 and TRBJ2-1; D may be TRBD2 (5 bases). Trimming took 0 bases from V and 5 from J, leaving 8 bases between them. Germline V gene data show CDR1 as LGHNA and CDR2 as YSLEER. This CDR3 region has 14 residues. The CDR3 region has the DNA TGCGCCAGCAGCCAAGATATCGGGGACAATGAGCAGTTCTTC. The encoded protein is CASSQDIGDNEQFF.

This clonotype was recorded a few times. This chain links TRBV29-1 with TRBJ2-1; 9 positions agree with TRBD2. The length of the CDR3 is 16 residues. Trimming took 0 bases from V and 7 from J; bases not matched to a gene: 10. Germline V gene lookup returns CDR1 SQVTM and CDR2 ANQGSEA. CDR3 loop: CSVEDHVGGGANEQFF. The CDR3 DNA reads as TGCAGCGTTGAAGACCACGTTGGCGGGGGGGCAAATGAGCAGTTCTTC.

This clonotype was counted only a few times. The J gene is TRBJ1-6, the V gene TRBV6-4; D ambiguous. The V gene lost 11 bases and the J gene lost 7 bases, with 18 bases spanning the gap. Germline V gene data show CDR1 as MRHNA and CDR2 as SNTAGT. The CDR3 length is 14 residues. The DNA for the CDR3 is TGTGCCGAGGAAGGGCCACCAGTCAATTCACCCCTCCACTTT. Translation: CAEEGPPVNSPLHF.

This clonotype has at least ten counts. The chain's CDR3 is CASSLGGRGTDTQYF. CDR3 coding DNA: TGTGCCAGCAGCTTAGGCGGCAGGGGAACAGATACGCAGTATTTT. The J gene is TRBJ2-3, the V gene TRBV11-2; D is perhaps TRBD1 (6 bases). The V and J ends lost 1 base and 3 bases respectively, with 11 bases between them. There are 15 residues in the CDR3. Per the germline V gene, CDR1 is SGHAT and CDR2 is FQNNGV.

The CDR3, as DNA: TGTGCCAGCAGGGTCTCGCCGTACAATGAGCAGTTCTTC. Translation gives CASRVSPYNEQFF. The chain combines TRBV6-5 with TRBJ2-1, with unresolved D. The V gene's germline CDR1 is MNHEY and CDR2 SVGAGI. Trimming cost V 6 bases and J 4 bases, with 10 bases left between them. The CDR3 contains 13 residues.

This chain uses TRBV5-4 with TRBJ2-4, with D hard to call. V was pared by 4 bases and J by 4 bases, with 9 bases between. Per the germline V gene, CDR1 is SGHNT and CDR2 is YYREEE (reference sequence). This CDR3 comprises 13 residues. CDR3 region: CASSPDLKNIQYF. CDR3 in DNA: TGTGCCAGCAGCCCGGACCTAAAAAACATTCAGTACTTC.

This clonotype was observed a handful of times. The chain has TRBV4-3 and TRBJ2-1, with 7 bases lining up with TRBD1. Germline CDR1 is LGHNA and CDR2 is YSLEER. The CDR3 contains 16 residues. V was pared by 1 base and J by 7 bases, with 10 bases of the junction left unmatched. The CDR3 loop reads CASSQASGRGYNEQFF. CDR3 sequence (DNA): TGCGCCAGCAGCCAAGCTTCCGGCAGGGGGTATAATGAGCAGTTCTTC.

V is TRBV7-8 and J is TRBJ1-1; D might be TRBD1 (5 bases). Germline V CDR1 and CDR2: SGHVS, FQNEAQ. Trimming shortened V by 4 bases and J by 7 bases, and 13 bases separated the two germline ends. The CDR3 sequence is 13 residues long. The CDR3 loop reads CASSYGHNSEAFF. The DNA for the CDR3 is TGTGCCAGCAGCTACGGACACAATAGTGAAGCTTTCTTT.

A few counts support this clonotype. The rearrangement links TRBV7-2 to TRBJ2-5; tentative D call: TRBD1 (6 bases). This CDR3 has 16 amino acids. CDR1 is SGHTA and CDR2 is FQGNSA in the germline V gene. Trimming took 1 base from V and 4 from J, leaving 16 bases between them. The CDR3 nucleotides are TGTGCCAGCAGCTTAGAGGGGGTGATTATGGGAGAGACCCAGTACTTC. This codes for CASSLEGVIMGETQYF.

The rearrangement uses TRBV3-1 and TRBJ1-4; D remains ambiguous. The CDR3 has 16 amino acids. Trimming pared 0 bases from V and 4 bases from J, leaving 12 bases between. The germline V gene encodes CDR1 LGHDT and CDR2 YNNKEL (reference sequence). The CDR3 sequence: CASSQDRRHRNEKLFF. Written as DNA, the CDR3 is TGTGCCAGCAGCCAAGATAGGAGACACCGTAATGAAAAACTGTTTTTT.

The chain joins TRBV5-1 to TRBJ2-3; 13 nucleotides match TRBD2. Germline V CDR1 and CDR2: SGHRS, YFSETQ. The CDR3 runs to 17 residues. V gave up 4 bases and J gave up 4 bases; unmatched junction bases: 9. The chain's CDR3 is CASSPRTSGGGSDTQYF. For the CDR3, the DNA is TGCGCCAGCAGCCCGAGGACTAGCGGGGGTGGATCAGATACGCAGTATTTT.

This clonotype was recorded only once. The chain carries TRBV11-3 and TRBJ2-7; TRBD2 agrees at 9 bases. Unmatched junction bases numbered 0, after V lost 0 bases and J lost 3 bases. The CDR3 is 14 amino acids. The germline V gene has CDR1 SGHNT and CDR2 YENEEA. CDR3 loop: CASSLEAGGYEQYF. CDR3 sequence (DNA): TGTGCCAGCAGCTTAGAAGCGGGGGGCTACGAGCAGTACTTC. The full variable domain, its missing parts supplied by reference TRBV11-3 and TRBJ2-7, is EAGVVQSPRYKIIEKKQPVAFWCNPISGHNTLYWYLQNLGQGPELLIRYENEEAVDDSQLPKDRFSAERLKGVDSTLKIQPAELGDSAVYLCASSLEAGGYEQYFGPGTRLTVT.

This clonotype was picked up many times. The DNA for the CDR3 is TGCGCCAGCAGCTTCTACTACAATGAGCAGTTCTTC. This gives the protein CASSFYYNEQFF. The chain has TRBV5-1 and TRBJ2-1; D uncertain. Germline assignment: CDR1 SGHRS and CDR2 YFSETQ. Trimming pared 2 bases from V and 3 bases from J, leaving 3 bases between. CDR3 size: 12 residues.

This clonotype occurred a few times. V is TRBV15 and J is TRBJ1-1; D not resolved. The CDR3 has 12 residues. Trimming stripped 3 bases from V and 1 base from J, with 3 bases between. Germline values: CDR1 LNHNV, CDR2 YYDKDF (reference sequence). CDR3 loop: CATSSQNTEAFF. DNA for the CDR3: TGTGCCACCAGCAGTCAGAACACTGAAGCTTTCTTT. Based on the CDR3 plus reference TRBV15 and TRBJ1-1, the full variable domain is DAMVIQNPRYQVTQFGKPVTLSCSQTLNHNVMYWYQQKSSQAPKLLFHYYDKDFNNEADTPDNFQSRRPNTSFCFLDIRSPGLGDTAMYLCATSSQNTEAFFGQGTRLTVV.

By share, this clonotype counts as medium-sized. V and J are TRBV7-9 and TRBJ2-3; D might be TRBD1 or TRBD2, each matching 5 bases. From germline, CDR1 is SEHNR and CDR2 FQNEAQ (reference sequence). V lost 8 bases and J lost 2, with 14 bases in between. This CDR3 comprises 14 residues. The CDR3 loop reads CASHRDQYTDTQYF. The CDR3 DNA reads TGTGCCAGCCACCGGGACCAATACACAGATACGCAGTATTTT.

This clonotype was seen a handful of times. The chain has TRBV7-2 and TRBJ1-1; D is unresolved. Trimming took off 4 bases at V and 10 bases at J, with 13 bases between the two ends. The germline V gene encodes CDR1 SGHTA and CDR2 FQGNSA. The CDR3 is 12 residues long. The CDR3 here is CASSSARGLAFF. The DNA of the CDR3 is TGTGCCAGCAGCTCCGCCAGAGGCCTAGCTTTCTTT.

The chain employs TRBV7-2 and TRBJ2-3, with D perhaps TRBD2 (6 bases). V gave up 5 bases and J gave up 8 bases, with 20 bases separating them. Germline-derived CDR1 and CDR2 are SGHTA and FQGNSA. The CDR3 spans 15 residues. This CDR3 is CASSPGPGVIGTQYF. The CDR3 DNA reads as TGTGCCAGCAGCCCAGGCCCGGGGGTGATCGGTACGCAGTATTTT.

This clonotype was recorded at least ten times. The chain uses TRBV5-4 and TRBJ2-1, with TRBD2 identical over 8 bases. With V trimmed by 3 bases and J by 5 bases, 4 bases remained unmatched. Looked up from germline, CDR1 is SGHNT and CDR2 is YYREEE (reference sequence). The CDR3 covers 14 residues. The CDR3 protein is CASSWVAGNNEQFF. CDR3 nucleotide sequence: TGTGCCAGCAGCTGGGTAGCGGGGAACAATGAGCAGTTCTTC.